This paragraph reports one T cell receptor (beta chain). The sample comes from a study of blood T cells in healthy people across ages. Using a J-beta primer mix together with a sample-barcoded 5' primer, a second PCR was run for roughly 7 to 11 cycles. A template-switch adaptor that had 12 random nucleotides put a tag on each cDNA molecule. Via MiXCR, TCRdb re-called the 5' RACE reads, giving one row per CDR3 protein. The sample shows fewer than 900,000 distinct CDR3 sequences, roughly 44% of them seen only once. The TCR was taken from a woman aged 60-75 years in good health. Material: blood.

CDR3 protein: CASSYGTSNTDTQYF. For the CDR3, the DNA is TGTGCCAGCAGTTACGGGACTAGCAACACAGATACGCAGTATTTT. V gene TRBV6-2 or TRBV6-3 combines with J gene TRBJ2-3; TRBD2 agrees at 9 bases. The CDR3 spans 15 residues. The germline V gene has CDR1 MNHEY and CDR2 SVGEGT. Unmatched junction bases numbered 2, after V lost 2 bases and J lost 2 bases.